This T cell receptor beta chain was sequenced in a study of CDR3 diversity in severe acne (dated by TCRdb to about 2019). The CDR3 runs 13 amino acids, cysteine and phenylalanine included. Only the CDR3 part of the read is kept: 39 bases, read in frame from the first base. CDR1 and CDR2 were assigned from the germline V gene as SGDLS and YYNGEE. V ends up 3 bases short and J 3 bases short, with an unmatched junction base count of 2. Library method: PCR. Sequencer: Illumina HiSeq 2000. TCRdb's own reprocessing of the public reads used fastp at Q25 and MiXCR and kept productive beta chains. One record per CDR3 amino acid sequence lists the most common genes and DNA. This sample has roughly 100,000 distinct CDR3 sequences in its table, and 51% of those were observed once. Around 12% of the sample rests with the top ten. As regards this clonotype: Which antigen it targets is not known. No base-level quality is on record; no much larger clone is a single base apart.

The sequence joins TRBV9 to TRBJ2-5, with 7 middle bases fitting TRBD1. Specimen: blood. The TCR was taken from a male donor with acne. The DNA sequence is as follows: TGTGCCAGCAGCGCGACAGGGAAAGAGACCCAGTACTTC. The resulting protein is CASSATGKETQYF. Here the CDR3 is joined to the reference TRBV9 and TRBJ2-5 genes, and the full variable domain is: DSGVTQTPKHLITATGQRVTLRCSPRSGDLSVYWYQQSLDQGLQFLIQYYNGEERAKGNILERFSAQQFPDLHSELNLSSLELGDSALYFCASSATGKETQYFGPGTRLLVL.